This T cell receptor (beta chain) is from a study of OX40 agonist ivuxolimab in advanced cancers. Study details: Every 2 weeks, patients got intravenous ivuxolimab at one of six dose levels (0.01-10 mg/kg).

TCRdb's copy holds only in-frame clones and misses some; the assay was immunoSEQ multiplex PCR. Among about 69,000 clones listed, about 90% were seen once. Trimming left V 4 bases short and J 2 bases short, with 10 bases between. CDR1 is SGHRS, CDR2 YFSETQ, per germline. The CDR3 loop spans 15 amino acids. The sequences come from CD4+ or CD8+ T cells sorted from blood, collected in a trial of the OX40 agonist ivuxolimab. The chain carries TRBV5-1 and TRBJ2-6, with D tentatively TRBD1 (7 bases). The TCR was taken from an adult with an advanced solid tumor such as melanoma, head and neck, liver or kidney cancer. CDR3: CASSTGEAGANVLTF. CDR3 coding DNA: TGCGCCAGCAGCACAGGGGAGGCTGGGGCCAACGTCCTGACTTTC.